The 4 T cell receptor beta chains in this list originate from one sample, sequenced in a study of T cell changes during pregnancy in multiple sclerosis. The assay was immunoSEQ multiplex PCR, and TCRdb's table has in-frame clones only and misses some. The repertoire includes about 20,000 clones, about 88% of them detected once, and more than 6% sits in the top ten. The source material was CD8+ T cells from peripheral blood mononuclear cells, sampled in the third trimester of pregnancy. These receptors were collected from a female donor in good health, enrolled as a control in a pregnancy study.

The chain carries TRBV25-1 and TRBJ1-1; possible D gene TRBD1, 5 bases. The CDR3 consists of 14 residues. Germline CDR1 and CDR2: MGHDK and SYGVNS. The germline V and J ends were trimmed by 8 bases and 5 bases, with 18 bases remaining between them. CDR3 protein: CASSWLGGKTEAFF. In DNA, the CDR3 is TGTGCCAGCTCCTGGTTGGGGGGAAAAACTGAAGCTTTCTTT.

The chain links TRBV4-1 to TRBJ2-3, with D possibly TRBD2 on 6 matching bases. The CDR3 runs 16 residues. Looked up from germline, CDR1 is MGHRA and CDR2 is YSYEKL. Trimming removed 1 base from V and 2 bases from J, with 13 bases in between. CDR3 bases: TGCGCCAGCAGCCAAGTGAGTAGCGGCTCCACAGATACGCAGTATTTT. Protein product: CASSQVSSGSTDTQYF.

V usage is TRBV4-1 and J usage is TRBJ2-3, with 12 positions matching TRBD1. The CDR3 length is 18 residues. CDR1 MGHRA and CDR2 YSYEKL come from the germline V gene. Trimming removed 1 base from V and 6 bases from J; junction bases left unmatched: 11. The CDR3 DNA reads TGCGCCAGCAGCCAAGCATCCGGGACAGGGGGCCGAGCGGATACGCAGTATTTT. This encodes CASSQASGTGGRADTQYF.

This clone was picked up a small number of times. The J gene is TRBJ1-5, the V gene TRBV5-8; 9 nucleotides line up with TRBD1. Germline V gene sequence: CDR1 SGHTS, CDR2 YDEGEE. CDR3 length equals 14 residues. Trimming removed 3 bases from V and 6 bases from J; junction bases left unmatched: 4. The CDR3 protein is CASSSQGAGQPQHF. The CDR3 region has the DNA TGTGCCAGCAGCTCACAGGGGGCTGGTCAGCCCCAGCATTTT.